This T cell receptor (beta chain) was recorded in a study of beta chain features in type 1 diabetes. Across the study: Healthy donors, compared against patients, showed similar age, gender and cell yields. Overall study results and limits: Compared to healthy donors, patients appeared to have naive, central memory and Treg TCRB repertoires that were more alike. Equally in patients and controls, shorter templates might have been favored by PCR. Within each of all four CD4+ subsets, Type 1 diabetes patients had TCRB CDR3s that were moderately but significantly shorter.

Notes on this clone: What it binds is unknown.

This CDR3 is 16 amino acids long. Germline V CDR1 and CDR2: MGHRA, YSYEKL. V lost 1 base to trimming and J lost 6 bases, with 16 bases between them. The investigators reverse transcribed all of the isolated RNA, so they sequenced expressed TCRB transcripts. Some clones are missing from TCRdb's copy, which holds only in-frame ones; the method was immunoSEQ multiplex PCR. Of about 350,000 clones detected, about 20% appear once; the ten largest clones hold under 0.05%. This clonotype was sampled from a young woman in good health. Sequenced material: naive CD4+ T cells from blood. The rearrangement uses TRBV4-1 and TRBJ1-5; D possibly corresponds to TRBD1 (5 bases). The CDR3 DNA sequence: TGCGCCAGCAGCCAAGGGAAGGGGAATTTGGGTCAGCCCCAGCATTTT. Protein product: CASSQGKGNLGQPQHF.